Presented here are 4 T cell receptor beta chains from one specimen sequenced in a study of cytomegalovirus exposure and HLA in healthy donors. This PCR relied on a set of 60 Vbeta primers and 13 Jbeta primers. Assay used: immunoSEQ multiplex PCR; TCRdb lists only in-frame clones, some missing. The sample comprises about 160,000 clones, approximately 80% of which are singletons, and about 4.3% rests with the top ten. Sequencing was carried out using PBMCs. The receptors stem from a man younger than 45 in good health and CMV-seronegative.

With regard to this clone: In the same sample, other DNA sequences code for this CDR3. The rearrangement links TRBV13 to TRBJ2-7; TRBD2 matches at 9 bases. J gave up 4 bases and V 0 bases, and 1 base lay outside the gene matches. CDR1 and CDR2 from the germline V gene are PRHDT and FYEKMQ (reference sequence). There are 14 residues in the CDR3. CDR3 residues: CASSLGLAGYEQYF. The CDR3 DNA sequence: TGTGCCAGCAGCTTAGGGCTAGCGGGGTACGAGCAGTACTTC. The whole variable domain, filled in from reference TRBV13 and TRBJ2-7, reads AAGVIQSPRHLIKEKRETATLKCYPIPRHDTVYWYQQGPGQDPQFLISFYEKMQSDKGSIPDRFSAQQFSDYHSELNMSSLELGDSALYFCASSLGLAGYEQYFGPGTRLTVT.

This chain connects TRBV7-2 to TRBJ1-3, with D perhaps TRBD1 (5 bases). The CDR3 runs to 17 residues. Germline CDR1 and CDR2: SGHTA and FQGNSA. Trimming took off 1 base at V and 1 base at J, with 14 bases between the two ends. CDR3 DNA sequence: TGTGCCAGCAGCTTAGATGGATCAGGGCGGTCTGGAAACACCATATATTTT. As protein: CASSLDGSGRSGNTIYF.

This CDR3 is CASSHRLAKNIQYF. CDR3 DNA sequence: TGTGCCAGCAGTCACAGGCTAGCCAAAAACATTCAGTACTTC. This chain connects TRBV6-5 to TRBJ2-4, with D perhaps matching TRBD1 (5 bases). The V end lost 5 bases, the J end lost 0 bases, and 8 bases lay between the germline ends. Germline CDR1 is MNHEY and CDR2 is SVGAGI. The CDR3 length is 14 residues.

This clone was seen once. Compared with germline, one end of the junction differs, possibly owing to a read error. The chain carries TRBV7-9 and TRBJ1-1; D unclear. The germline CDR1 and CDR2 sequences are SEHNR and FQNEAQ (reference sequence). The CDR3 extends over 8 amino acids. CDR3 coding DNA: TGTTCCAGCCCGGAAGCTTTCTTT. Encoded protein: CSSPEAFF. Filled out from reference TRBV7-9 and TRBJ1-1, the complete variable domain reads DTGVSQNPRHKITKRGQNVTFRCDPISEHNRLYWYRQTLGQGPEFLTYFQNEAQLEKSRLLSDRFSAERPKGSFSTLEIQRTEQGDSAMYLCSSPEAFFGQGTRLTVV.